The rows below give T cell receptor beta chains drawn from one sample of a study of T-cell reconstitution after alpha-beta-depleted transplantation in children. TCRdb passed the PCR reads through MiXCR, listing each CDR3 protein once. The table lists 45,000 to 55,000 distinct CDR3 sequences, 9.2% of them singletons. The sequenced sample was PBMCs, mostly from graft donor cells, obtained 60 days after TCRalphabeta/CD19-depleted stem cell transplant. The receptors stem from a male patient aged 2-10 years who had a stem cell transplant for chronic granulomatous disease, so the T cells may come from the graft donor. Each CDR3 is given with its conserved first and last residue. The D gene is left open where the match is weak. Rows give clone size only sometimes, using once, few, many, or a class for an expanded clone.

v_call,clone_size,d_call,j_call,cdr3_nt,cdr3_aa
TRBV28,many,TRBD2,TRBJ2-7,TGTGCCAGCAGTTTGATTCTAGCGGGAAGGCGGCAGTACTTC,CASSLILAGRRQYF
TRBV5-5,large,NA,TRBJ2-3,TGTGCCAGCAGCTTGTGGGGGGCGAAGGGGACAGATACGCAGTATTTT,CASSLWGAKGTDTQYF
TRBV20-1,many,TRBD2,TRBJ2-1,TGCAGTGCTAGGGTCCCGGGACTAGACTACAATGAGCAGTTCTTC,CSARVPGLDYNEQFF
TRBV7-2,many,NA,TRBJ2-7,TGTGCCAGCAGCTTATTAGGGTCCTCCTACGAGCAGTACTTC,CASSLLGSSYEQYF
TRBV9,many,NA,TRBJ2-7,TGTGCCAGCAGCGTAGTAGGGCTAGCAGTCTACGAGCAGTACTTC,CASSVVGLAVYEQYF
TRBV28,many,TRBD1,TRBJ2-7,TGTGCCAGCAGTCTAGCCGGGACAGCTACCTACGAGCAGTACTTC,CASSLAGTATYEQYF
TRBV5-1,many,NA,TRBJ2-1,TGCGCCAGCAGCTTGAGGGCTAGCAATGAGCAGTTCTTC,CASSLRASNEQFF
TRBV21-1,many,NA,TRBJ2-3,TGTGCCAGCAGCCTGGACAGGAACACAGATACGCAGTATTTT,CASSLDRNTDTQYF
TRBV9,few,NA,TRBJ2-5,TGTGCCAGCAGCGTAGGGGAAGAGACCCAGTACTTC,CASSVGEETQYF
TRBV2,many,NA,TRBJ1-2,TGTGCCAGCAGAGGGACGGGAAACTATGGCTACACCTTC,CASRGTGNYGYTF
TRBV29-1,many,NA,TRBJ2-5,TGCAGCGTTGGCACAGGTCTTGGGGAGACCCAGTACTTC,CSVGTGLGETQYF
TRBV14,many,NA,TRBJ2-7,TGTGCCAGCAGCCAAGTTGGGAAGGGTTGGCAGTACTTC,CASSQVGKGWQYF
TRBV11-2,NA,NA,TRBJ2-3,TGTGCCAGCAGCCTCATTACAGGTTCCATGCGGGCAGATACGCAGTATTTT,CASSLITGSMRADTQYF
TRBV20-1,many,NA,TRBJ2-7,TGCAGTGCTAGAGATCGGGTGGTCTCCTACGAGCAGTACTTC,CSARDRVVSYEQYF
TRBV11-3,many,NA,TRBJ2-2,TGTGCCAGCACCTCCGCCCGGGGACGGAACACCGGGGAGCTGTTTTTT,CASTSARGRNTGELFF
TRBV12-3/TRBV12-4,many,NA,TRBJ2-7,TGTGCCAGCAGTAGGCAGGGGAGCTCCTACGAGCAGTACTTC,CASSRQGSSYEQYF
TRBV11-2,many,NA,TRBJ1-6,TGTGCCAGCAGCTTATTGGGCAGCTATAATTCACCCCTCCACTTT,CASSLLGSYNSPLHF
TRBV7-6,many,NA,TRBJ2-7,TGTGCCAGCAGCTTAGTGGCTAGTAACTACGAGCAGTACTTC,CASSLVASNYEQYF
TRBV20-1,few,NA,TRBJ2-7,TGCAGTGCTAGAATGAGAGTGGGTCCACAGGGCGGTTACGAGCAGTACTTC,CSARMRVGPQGGYEQYF
TRBV7-9,many,TRBD1,TRBJ2-2,TGTGCCAGCAGCAACAGACAGGGCTTCAACACCGGGGAGCTGTTTTTT,CASSNRQGFNTGELFF
TRBV28,many,NA,TRBJ2-5,TGTGCCAGCAGCCTACCGGGGGTCCAAGAGACCCAGTACTTC,CASSLPGVQETQYF
TRBV20-1,many,TRBD2,TRBJ2-1,TGCAGTGCTATCTCTCAAGCGGGGTCGTACTACAATGAGCAGTTCTTC,CSAISQAGSYYNEQFF
TRBV3-1,NA,TRBD2,TRBJ2-1,TGTGCCAGCAGCCAAGATCAGGGTCTAGCGGGAAACAATGAGCAGTTCTTC,CASSQDQGLAGNNEQFF
TRBV19,many,NA,TRBJ2-3,TGTGCCAGTAGTAGCGAAATTAGCACAGATACGCAGTATTTT,CASSSEISTDTQYF
TRBV5-1,many,NA,TRBJ2-3,TGCGCCAGCAGCCGCCGCGAGAACCCAGATACGCAGTATTTT,CASSRRENPDTQYF
TRBV9,many,NA,TRBJ2-1,TGTGCCAGCAGCGTAGGAACGGCCCTATACAATGAGCAGTTCTTC,CASSVGTALYNEQFF
TRBV5-1,many,NA,TRBJ2-5,TGCGCCAGCAGCCCCCGGCCGGGAGTCAACCACCAAGAGACCCAGTACTTC,CASSPRPGVNHQETQYF
TRBV5-1,many,TRBD2,TRBJ2-1,TGCGCCAGCAGCGCCGGGACTAGCGGATACAATGAGCAGTTCTTC,CASSAGTSGYNEQFF
TRBV20-1,many,TRBD2,TRBJ2-3,TGCAGTGCTACCGGACCGCGGGGGGCCTTGGGTACAGATACGCAGTATTTT,CSATGPRGALGTDTQYF
TRBV29-1,many,NA,TRBJ2-3,TGCAGCGTGGCCCGGGACATAGCTGGCACAGATACGCAGTATTTT,CSVARDIAGTDTQYF
TRBV11-2,many,NA,TRBJ2-5,TGTGCCAGCAGCCGTCAGCTGGGCGACAGGGAGGCCCTTTGGAAGACCCAGTACTTC,CASSRQLGDREALWKTQYF
TRBV15,many,NA,TRBJ2-5,TGTGCCACCAGCAGGCAAGAGACCCAGTACTTC,CATSRQETQYF
TRBV7-2,NA,TRBD2,TRBJ2-2,TGTGCCAGCAGCTTCTCCTCACAAGCGGGAGACGCCGGGGAGCTGTTTTTT,CASSFSSQAGDAGELFF
TRBV18,many,TRBD1,TRBJ2-5,TGTGCCAGCTCACCCAGGAGAGGAGGACAGGGGGCGTCCCAAGAGACCCAGTACTTC,CASSPRRGGQGASQETQYF
TRBV19,NA,NA,TRBJ1-2,TGTGCCAGTAGTATGACGAACGGGCTCTATGGCTACACCTTC,CASSMTNGLYGYTF
TRBV28,medium-sized,NA,TRBJ1-1,TGTGCCAGACGCACGGAAACACTAAGGACACCTAGAGGGTTGACTGAAGCTTTCTTT,CARRTETLRTPRGLTEAFF
TRBV6-4,NA,NA,TRBJ2-2,TGTGCCAGCAGTGACAGGGACACCGGGGAGCTGTTTTTT,CASSDRDTGELFF
TRBV5-1,many,TRBD2,TRBJ2-5,TGCGCCAGCAGCTTAACTAGCGGGAGCTTACAAGAGACCCAGTACTTC,CASSLTSGSLQETQYF
TRBV7-6,NA,NA,TRBJ2-5,TGTGCCAGCAGCGTAGACGCTCGGTATAGACAAGAGACCCAGTACTTC,CASSVDARYRQETQYF
TRBV6-1,once,TRBD1,TRBJ2-1,TGTGCCAGCAAGTATCAGGGGGTGGTAAATGAGCAGTTCTTC,CASKYQGVVNEQFF
TRBV20-1,many,TRBD1,TRBJ2-5,TGCAGTGCTGGACAGGGGCCCGTCGGGTTTGGGACCCAGTACTTC,CSAGQGPVGFGTQYF
TRBV11-2,many,NA,TRBJ2-4,TGTGCCAGCAGCCTTATATTAACGGACATTCAGTACTTC,CASSLILTDIQYF
TRBV15,many,TRBD2,TRBJ2-3,TGTGCCACCAGCACTAGCGGGAGGGCCACAGATACGCAGTATTTT,CATSTSGRATDTQYF
TRBV25-1,many,TRBD2,TRBJ2-1,TGTGCCAGCAGCCTTGGGACTAGCTCCTACAATGAGCAGTTCTTC,CASSLGTSSYNEQFF
TRBV10-3,NA,TRBD1,TRBJ2-7,TGTGCCATCGGGGGGACAGGGGTATCCTACGAGCAGTACTTC,CAIGGTGVSYEQYF
TRBV12-3/TRBV12-4,many,NA,TRBJ1-1,TGTGCCAGCAGTTTAGGGGGAGTGAACACTGAAGCTTTCTTT,CASSLGGVNTEAFF
TRBV20-1,many,NA,TRBJ2-3,TGCAGTGTCTTGCATGGGGGCACAGATACGCAGTATTTT,CSVLHGGTDTQYF
TRBV5-5,many,NA,TRBJ1-6,TGTGCCAGCAGCTTGGGACAGAATAATTCACCCCTCCACTTT,CASSLGQNNSPLHF